The present entry profiles one T cell receptor (beta chain) with its context. What it binds is not known. The repertoire was sequenced with immunoSEQ multiplex PCR; TCRdb's copy has only in-frame clones and lacks some. The data contain about 180,000 clones, over 80% of them seen just once; the ten biggest clones take up more than 0.85%. The data stem from a study of T cell responses to AZD1222 COVID-19 vaccine. General study results and limits: The reported proportion of spike-specific TCRs targeting unmutated variant regions was nearly half. Only a handful of AZD1222 recipients, six or seven in all, had baseline seropositivity.

This CDR3 comprises 14 residues. The germline CDR1 and CDR2 sequences are SGHNT and YYREEE (reference sequence). Trimming took off 1 base at V and 0 bases at J, with 4 bases between the two ends. V and J are TRBV5-4 and TRBJ2-2; D unresolved. This TCR was sampled from an adult who received the MenACWY meningococcal vaccine as a control. Here the sequenced sample was peripheral blood, taken 28 days after the second dose of the MenACWY control vaccine. The CDR3, as DNA: TGTGCCAGCAGCTTGAGATCGAACACCGGGGAGCTGTTTTTT. Protein sequence: CASSLRSNTGELFF.